The rows below give T cell receptor beta chains drawn from one sample of a study of T-cell memory formation after mild COVID-19. TCRdb ran MiXCR on the 5' RACE reads and lists one entry per CDR3 protein. This table has about 140,000 distinct CDR3 sequences, 11% to 15% appearing once. Sequencing used PBMCs or a T cell subset sorted from them (not recorded which). The receptors were sampled from an adult woman who had mild COVID-19 (a few samples of this study predate the infection). Cell type and time point are not known. CDR3s include the opening cysteine and the closing phenylalanine or tryptophan. The D gene is left open where the match is weak. Rows give clone size only sometimes, using once, few, many, or a class for an expanded clone.

cdr3_aa | cdr3_nt | d_call | j_call | clone_size | v_call
CASSRGFYGYTF | TGTGCCAGCAGTCGTGGGTTCTATGGCTACACCTTC | . | TRBJ1-2 | . | TRBV25-1
CARPGRGYTF | TGCGCCAGGCCGGGAAGGGGCTACACCTTC | . | TRBJ1-2 | . | TRBV5-1
CASNLSGEAKNIQYF | TGTGCCAGCAACCTTTCCGGGGAGGCCAAAAACATTCAGTACTTC | . | TRBJ2-4 | many | TRBV12-3/TRBV12-4
CASSPPLSGPGNTEAFF | TGTGCCAGCAGCCCCCCTCTCTCGGGACCGGGGAACACTGAAGCTTTCTTT | . | TRBJ1-1 | once | TRBV7-6
CASRFFGSSGREETQYF | TGTGCCAGCAGATTCTTCGGCTCCAGCGGGAGAGAAGAGACCCAGTACTTC | TRBD2 | TRBJ2-5 | . | TRBV7-8
CASSLETEGTGELFF | TGTGCCAGCAGCTTAGAGACCGAAGGCACCGGGGAGCTGTTTTTT | . | TRBJ2-2 | many | TRBV7-9
CSARDPTGSDPKRPQYF | TGCAGTGCTAGAGATCCTACAGGGTCCGACCCCAAGAGACCCCAGTACTTC | . | TRBJ2-5 | few | TRBV20-1
CASSQDPPGQVSDTEAFF | TGCGCCAGCAGCCAAGATCCCCCGGGACAGGTGTCGGACACTGAAGCTTTCTTT | TRBD1 | TRBJ1-1 | few | TRBV4-1
CASSDTANYGYTF | TGTGCCAGCAGTGACACTGCTAACTATGGCTACACCTTC | . | TRBJ1-2 | . | TRBV2
CATSKGGGRNEQYF | TGTGCCACCAGCAAAGGAGGGGGAAGGAACGAGCAGTACTTC | . | TRBJ2-7 | . | TRBV15
CASSFSGGDNLAKNIQYF | TGTGCCAGCAGCTTCAGCGGAGGGGATAATTTAGCCAAAAACATTCAGTACTTC | . | TRBJ2-4 | . | TRBV7-2
CASSADSTDTQYF | TGTGCCAGCAGCGCCGACAGCACAGATACGCAGTATTTT | . | TRBJ2-3 | . | TRBV6-4
CASSVGLADTDTQYF | TGTGCCAGCAGCGTGGGTCTAGCGGACACAGATACGCAGTATTTT | TRBD2 | TRBJ2-3 | . | TRBV5-4